This T cell receptor beta chain was documented in a study of blood T cells in healthy people across ages (dated by TCRdb to 2014 to 2015). Turning to the overall study: Template switching captured roughly one uniquely barcoded TCR beta cDNA molecule per two T cells in model experiments. The donors were divided into four age groups: young (average around 16 years), middle-aged (approximately 42), aged (under 70) and long-lived (nearly 85). The study measured age-related changes in TCR beta repertoire diversity using deep sequencing normalized with unique cDNA molecular identifiers. To avoid experimental bias, donors of different ages were distributed randomly across sequencing lanes. Two additional independent replicas of 1 million unique cDNA reads from the same blood draw were analyzed for two donors (one aged 18 to 30 and one aged 80 or older). Study-level results and caveats: Because donor CMV infection status was unknown, age-related changes in expanded clonotypes were potentially confounded. Estimates of total diversity based on one million sequenced T cells were regarded as lower bounds and as underestimates. Observed TCR beta diversity per million T cells fell roughly linearly with age, and a significant reduction was already apparent by age roughly 40. The long-lived group showed more naive CD4+ T cells, fewer expanded clones and increased TCR diversity than the aged group, suggesting age selection. Conclusive comparison of naive and antigen-experienced compartments was prevented by the profiling of bulk unsorted PBMCs. There was a strong correlation between observed TCR beta diversity and the percentage of naive T cells measured by flow cytometry.

Receptor libraries were prepared by 5' RACE. The sequencing machine was an Illumina HiSeq 2500. The second PCR ran for roughly 7 to 12 cycles and used a J-beta primer mix along with a sample-barcoded 5' primer. Each TCR beta cDNA molecule received a unique molecular identifier from a template-switch 5' adaptor carrying 12 random nucleotides. At least 2.5 million CDR3-containing paired-end reads were obtained from each sample. The Mint cDNA synthesis kit, primed by a TRBC-specific oligonucleotide, was used to synthesize first-strand cDNA from all RNA. Following uracil-DNA glycosylase treatment, all cDNA underwent a first 18-cycle PCR with the universal primers M1SS and BC2_uni_R. The original pipeline was this. For normalization, 1 million high-quality reads, each with a distinct molecular identifier, were randomly selected from each sample. Instead of being binned into consensus sequences, reads with shared molecular identifiers were discarded. MiTCR, run with a Q25 quality threshold and the strictest error-elimination algorithm, handled CDR3 identification, clonotype clustering and error correction. A nonparametric unseen species model with Euler transformation was used to estimate lower-bound total TCR beta diversity. TCRdb passed the public sequencing reads through fastp at Q25 and MiXCR, retaining productive beta sequences. Merged by CDR3 protein, the rows form single entries marked with the most common genes and DNA. TCRdb, rather than the study authors, made the V and J calls. The sample table contains around 750,000 distinct CDR3 sequences; only one count was recorded for roughly 53% of them. The biggest ten clones account for 41% of the sample.

This clonotype was seen only once. Its antigen remains unidentified. Base-call qualities are not available, and no considerably larger clone is one nucleotide away. Weak support is all one read offers. Donors were a few dozen systemically healthy Caucasian individuals from Russia aged roughly 6 to 90 years. Each donor gave about 11 milliliters of peripheral blood, drawn into EDTA-treated Vacutainer tubes. Ficoll-Paque density-gradient centrifugation was used to isolate PBMCs, with at least 6.5 million per sample. Trizol reagent was used to extract total RNA from the PBMCs, yielding at least 6 micrograms per sample. The percentages of naive CD45RAhigh/CD27high T cells were determined by flow cytometry on a PBMC aliquot from every donor. Trimming removed 5 bases from V and 15 bases from J, leaving 25 bases between the germline ends. Reading from cysteine to phenylalanine, the CDR3 counts 15 amino acids. The entry retains the CDR3 DNA only, 45 bases that are in frame from base 1. The germline V gene specifies MDHEN as CDR1 and SYDVKM as CDR2.

This sequence originates from an older man in good health. Recombination linked TRBV28 to TRBJ2-2; the D gene is perhaps TRBD1 or TRBD2, each of them matching over 5 bases. The sequencing sample was made of blood. CDR3 reads: CASSPGTATLTRVFF. At the DNA level, the sequence is TGTGCCAGCAGTCCCGGGACCGCGACACTTACTCGGGTGTTTTTT.